This T cell receptor beta chain was found in a study of shared clonotypes between healthy human individuals. Overall study context: CD4 naive cells filled three plates per donor, CD4 memory three, CD8 naive two and CD8 memory one.

Each subset's genomic DNA was split evenly across several immunoSEQ plates. Only in-frame clones appear in the TCRdb table, and some are missing; sequencing was by immunoSEQ multiplex PCR. The profile shows just over 2,000,000 clones, roughly 94% of them singletons. Study-wide results and limits: Naive CD4 clonotypes overlapped across a handful of donors at approximately 5.5%. Having only a few donors restricted how much genetic and exposure-history diversity was captured.

Trimming took 4 bases from V and 2 from J, leaving 15 bases between them. This CDR3 contains 15 residues. Per the germline V gene, CDR1 is SGHNT and CDR2 is YYREEE (reference sequence). As concerns this clone: As yet, its antigen is unknown.

The sequencing sample was made of naive CD4+ T cells sorted from blood. Subset described: CD45RA+ positively selected. The source of this sequence is a man aged 18 to 29 in good health. The V and J genes are TRBV5-4 and TRBJ1-2, with D perhaps matching TRBD1 (6 bases). The CDR3 protein is CASSPRLQGNYGYTF. CDR3 sequence (DNA): TGTGCCAGCAGCCCCCGTCTACAGGGAAACTATGGCTACACCTTC.